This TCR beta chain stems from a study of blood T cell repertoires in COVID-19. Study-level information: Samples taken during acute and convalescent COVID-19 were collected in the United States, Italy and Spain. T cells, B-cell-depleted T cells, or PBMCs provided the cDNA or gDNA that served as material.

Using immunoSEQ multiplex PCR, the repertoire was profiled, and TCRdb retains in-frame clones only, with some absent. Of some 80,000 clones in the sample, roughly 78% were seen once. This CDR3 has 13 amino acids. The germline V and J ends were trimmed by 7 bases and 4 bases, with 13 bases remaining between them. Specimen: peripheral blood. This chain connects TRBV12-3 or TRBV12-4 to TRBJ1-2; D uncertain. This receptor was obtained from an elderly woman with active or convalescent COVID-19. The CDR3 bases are TGTGCCAGCACCGAAGAGAACCCCTATGGCTACACCTTC. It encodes CASTEENPYGYTF.